This TCR beta chain came from a study of glioma-infiltrating T cells. The iRepertoire nested amplicon-rescue multiplex PCR amplified TCR alpha and beta CDR3s from RNA. Tissue mRNA or PBMC total RNA, roughly 90-450 ng, went into one-step reverse transcription and amplification. In TCRdb, the multiplex PCR reads were re-called with MiXCR into one record per CDR3 protein. The data hold over 100,000 distinct CDR3 sequences, with about 25% observed a single time. The ends were cut back, 8 bases at V and 0 bases at J, with 14 bases in the middle. CDR1 is MGHRA and CDR2 is YSYEKL in the germline V gene. The CDR3 contains 15 residues.

The chain couples TRBV4-1 to TRBJ1-5, with D unresolved. Sequenced: glioma tissue, nonneoplastic brain tissue, or PBMCs (not recorded which). The clonotype was recovered from a human donor with low-grade glioma or glioblastoma, undergoing nonglioma brain surgery, or in good health (not recorded which). This CDR3 is CASQVVASSNQPQHF. CDR3 coding DNA: TGCGCCAGCCAAGTAGTGGCATCTAGCAATCAGCCCCAGCATTTT.